This TCR beta chain was obtained from a study of blood T cell repertoires in COVID-19 (dated by TCRdb to 2020 to 2021). Study-wide context: Samples from collaborators originated in the United States, Italy and Spain and spanned both the acute and convalescent phases of COVID-19. Samples came from the ongoing ImmuneRACE study (first 160 participants) plus 1,254 subjects from 6 global collaborators. The prospective study material was composed of cDNA or gDNA derived from T cells, B-cell-depleted T cells, or PBMCs. The repertoires were released in a freely available public database intended as a resource for research on the immune response to SARS-CoV-2. Where available, HLA class I and class II types were obtained from metadata supplied by the sample provider rather than from assay-based typing. Deeply sampled blood TCRbeta repertoires from subjects exposed to, actively infected with, or recovered from COVID-19 were included in the dataset. Sample metadata almost always included a de-identified subject ID, COVID-19 status, age in years and sex.

TCRbeta CDR3 regions were amplified from genomic DNA by means of the immunoSEQ Assay, a bias-controlled multiplex PCR. In the source study's methods: Nucleated cell counts per sample were estimated from amplification of reference gene primers within the assay. To quantify the absolute abundance of each unique TCRbeta CDR3 rearrangement, sequence reads were collapsed and filtered. For each sample, productive Simpson clonality was calculated as the square root of Simpson's diversity index over productive rearrangements. In its TCRdb copy, this immuneACCESS table keeps in-frame sequences only and misses some clones. Where compared with another copy, unresolved V genes explain less than half of these, and the others have no known cause. That table gives V, J and clone size, and the DNA gave D and trimming. The sample table contains about 75,000 clones; only one count was recorded for approximately 90% of them. The top ten hold approximately 6.4% of the sample.

What the study reported, not specific to this receptor: How much clinical and demographic metadata was included differed by source and by participant, and the metadata was provided uncurated.

The junction carries 9 bases between V and J, which are trimmed by 2 bases and 5 bases respectively. CDR1 and CDR2 (MNHEY, SVGAGI) derive from the germline V gene. Inclusive of the bounding cysteine and phenylalanine, the CDR3 is 13 residues long. The read is trimmed to its CDR3 DNA, 39 bases read in frame from base 1. With respect to this clone: It lacks a known antigen. No qualities accompany the bases; no much larger clone lies one base away.

Each collaborating institution followed its own protocols to collect whole blood in K2EDTA tubes. For TCRbeta analysis, collaborator samples were shipped as frozen whole blood, as isolated PBMCs, or as DNA extracted from either sample type. The receptor's source is a woman in her 50s with acute or convalescent COVID-19. The chain links TRBV6-5 with TRBJ2-5, with TRBD1 tentatively as D gene (6 bases match). Material for sequencing was peripheral blood. The DNA sequence is given as TGTGCCAGCAGTTACCTAAGGGGGGAGACCCAGTACTTC. It translates to CASSYLRGETQYF.